This record looks at one T cell receptor beta chain sequence and its context. The sample comes from a study of technical replicates of blood from a few donors. CDR3 length equals 17 residues. V gave up 2 bases and J gave up 4 bases; unmatched junction bases: 8. Germline V gene data show CDR1 as SEHNR and CDR2 as FQNEAQ (reference sequence). Sequencing used immunoSEQ multiplex PCR; TCRdb keeps in-frame clones, though not all of them. Here the sample spans about 80,000 clones, 93% being singletons. This receptor was obtained from a human donor in good health. The sequenced sample consisted of T cells isolated from PBMCs. This chain connects TRBV7-9 to TRBJ2-5; 12 bases align to TRBD1. The CDR3 coding sequence is TGTGCCAGCAGCTTACCCGGGACAGGGGGCTACGGAGAGACCCAGTACTTC. This gives the protein CASSLPGTGGYGETQYF.